This TCR beta chain was retrieved from a study of blood T cell repertoires in COVID-19. V lost 2 bases and J 1 base, leaving 8 bases between the germline ends. The CDR3 extends over 14 amino acids. In germline, CDR1 is MGHRA, CDR2 YSYEKL. Method: immunoSEQ multiplex PCR; TCRdb's copy keeps in-frame clones and lacks some. The data show 95,000 to 150,000 clones, around 81% seen once. V usage is TRBV4-1 and J usage is TRBJ1-1, with TRBD1 as a possible D gene (5 bases). The sample consisted of peripheral blood. This clonotype was sampled from a man aged 60 to 69 with acute or convalescent COVID-19. Here the CDR3 DNA reads TGCGCCAGCAGCCAACATCAGGGGAACACTGAAGCTTTCTTT. This gives the protein CASSQHQGNTEAFF.